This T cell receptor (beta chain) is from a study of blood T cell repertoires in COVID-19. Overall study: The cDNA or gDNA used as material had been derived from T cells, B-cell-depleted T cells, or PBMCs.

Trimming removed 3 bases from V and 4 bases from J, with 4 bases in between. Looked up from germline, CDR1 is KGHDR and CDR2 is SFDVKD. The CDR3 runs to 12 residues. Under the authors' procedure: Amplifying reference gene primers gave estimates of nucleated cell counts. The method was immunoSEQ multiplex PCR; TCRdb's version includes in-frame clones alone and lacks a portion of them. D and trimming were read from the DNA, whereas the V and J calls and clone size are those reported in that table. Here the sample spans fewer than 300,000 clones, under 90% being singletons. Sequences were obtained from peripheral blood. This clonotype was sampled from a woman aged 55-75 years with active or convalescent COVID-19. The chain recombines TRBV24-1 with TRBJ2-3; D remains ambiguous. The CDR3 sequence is CATSDPSDTQYF. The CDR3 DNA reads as TGTGCCACCAGTGATCCCTCAGATACGCAGTATTTT.